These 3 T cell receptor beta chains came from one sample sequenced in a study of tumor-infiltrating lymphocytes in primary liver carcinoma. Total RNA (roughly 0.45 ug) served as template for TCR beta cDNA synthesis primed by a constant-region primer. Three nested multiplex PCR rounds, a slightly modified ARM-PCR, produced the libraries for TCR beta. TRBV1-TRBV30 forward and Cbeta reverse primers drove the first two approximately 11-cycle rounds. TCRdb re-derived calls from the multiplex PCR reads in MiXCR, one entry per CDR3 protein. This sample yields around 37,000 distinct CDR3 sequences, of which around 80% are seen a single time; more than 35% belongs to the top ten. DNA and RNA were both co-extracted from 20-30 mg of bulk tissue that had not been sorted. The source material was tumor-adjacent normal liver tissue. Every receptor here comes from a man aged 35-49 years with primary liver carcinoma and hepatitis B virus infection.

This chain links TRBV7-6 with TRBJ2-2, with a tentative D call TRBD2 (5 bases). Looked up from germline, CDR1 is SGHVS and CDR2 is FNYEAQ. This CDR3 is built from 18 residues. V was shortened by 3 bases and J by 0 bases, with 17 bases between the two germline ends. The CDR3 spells CASSFLLGASPNTGELFF. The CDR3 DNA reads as TGTGCCAGCAGCTTCCTCCTGGGAGCATCACCGAACACCGGGGAGCTGTTTTTT.

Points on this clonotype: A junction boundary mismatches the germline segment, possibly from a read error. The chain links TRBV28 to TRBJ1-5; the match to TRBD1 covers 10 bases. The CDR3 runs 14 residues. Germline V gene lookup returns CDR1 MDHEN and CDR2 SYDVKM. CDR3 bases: TGTGCCAGCCAAAGACAGGGGGCGACTCAGCCCCAGGATTTT. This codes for CASQRQGATQPQDF. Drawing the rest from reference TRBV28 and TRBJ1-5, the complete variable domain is DVKVTQSSRYLVKRTGEKVFLECVQDMDHENMFWYRQDPGLGLRLIYFSYDVKMKEKGDIPEGYSVSREKKERFSLILESASTNQTSMYLCASQRQGATQPQDFGDGTRLSIL.

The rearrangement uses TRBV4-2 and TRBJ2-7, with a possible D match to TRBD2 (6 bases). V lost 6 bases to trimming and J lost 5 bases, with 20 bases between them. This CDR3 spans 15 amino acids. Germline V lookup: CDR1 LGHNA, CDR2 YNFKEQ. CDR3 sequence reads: CASSHEHGSSHEQYF. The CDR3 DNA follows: TGTGCCAGCAGTCATGAGCACGGGAGTAGCCACGAGCAGTACTTC.